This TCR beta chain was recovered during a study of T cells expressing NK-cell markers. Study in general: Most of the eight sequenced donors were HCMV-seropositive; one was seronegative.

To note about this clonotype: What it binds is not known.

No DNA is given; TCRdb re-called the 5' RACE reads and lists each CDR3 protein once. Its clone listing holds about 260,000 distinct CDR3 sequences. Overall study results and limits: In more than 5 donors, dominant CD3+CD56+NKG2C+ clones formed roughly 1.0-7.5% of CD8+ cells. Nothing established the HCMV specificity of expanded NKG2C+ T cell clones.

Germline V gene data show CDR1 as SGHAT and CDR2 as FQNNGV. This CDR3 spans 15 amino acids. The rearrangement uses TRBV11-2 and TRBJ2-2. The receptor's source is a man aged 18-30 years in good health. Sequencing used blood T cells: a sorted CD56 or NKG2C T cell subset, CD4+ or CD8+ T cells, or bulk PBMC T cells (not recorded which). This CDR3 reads CASSLDPGNTGELFF.